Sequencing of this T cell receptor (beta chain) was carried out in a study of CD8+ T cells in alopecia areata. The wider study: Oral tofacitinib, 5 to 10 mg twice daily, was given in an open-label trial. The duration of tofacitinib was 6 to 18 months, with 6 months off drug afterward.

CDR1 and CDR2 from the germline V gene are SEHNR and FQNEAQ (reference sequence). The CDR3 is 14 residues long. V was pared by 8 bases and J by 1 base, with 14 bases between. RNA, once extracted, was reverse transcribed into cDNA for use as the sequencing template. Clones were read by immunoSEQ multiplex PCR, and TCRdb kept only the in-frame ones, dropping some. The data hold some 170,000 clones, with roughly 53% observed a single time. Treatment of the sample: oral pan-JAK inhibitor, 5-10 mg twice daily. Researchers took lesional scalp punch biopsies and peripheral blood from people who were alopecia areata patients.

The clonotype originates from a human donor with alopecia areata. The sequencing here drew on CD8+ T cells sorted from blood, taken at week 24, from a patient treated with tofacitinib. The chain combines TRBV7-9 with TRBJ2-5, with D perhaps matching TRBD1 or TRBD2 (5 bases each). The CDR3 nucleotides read TGTGCCAGCTCTCTCACCGGGACCCAAGAGACCCAGTACTTC. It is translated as CASSLTGTQETQYF.